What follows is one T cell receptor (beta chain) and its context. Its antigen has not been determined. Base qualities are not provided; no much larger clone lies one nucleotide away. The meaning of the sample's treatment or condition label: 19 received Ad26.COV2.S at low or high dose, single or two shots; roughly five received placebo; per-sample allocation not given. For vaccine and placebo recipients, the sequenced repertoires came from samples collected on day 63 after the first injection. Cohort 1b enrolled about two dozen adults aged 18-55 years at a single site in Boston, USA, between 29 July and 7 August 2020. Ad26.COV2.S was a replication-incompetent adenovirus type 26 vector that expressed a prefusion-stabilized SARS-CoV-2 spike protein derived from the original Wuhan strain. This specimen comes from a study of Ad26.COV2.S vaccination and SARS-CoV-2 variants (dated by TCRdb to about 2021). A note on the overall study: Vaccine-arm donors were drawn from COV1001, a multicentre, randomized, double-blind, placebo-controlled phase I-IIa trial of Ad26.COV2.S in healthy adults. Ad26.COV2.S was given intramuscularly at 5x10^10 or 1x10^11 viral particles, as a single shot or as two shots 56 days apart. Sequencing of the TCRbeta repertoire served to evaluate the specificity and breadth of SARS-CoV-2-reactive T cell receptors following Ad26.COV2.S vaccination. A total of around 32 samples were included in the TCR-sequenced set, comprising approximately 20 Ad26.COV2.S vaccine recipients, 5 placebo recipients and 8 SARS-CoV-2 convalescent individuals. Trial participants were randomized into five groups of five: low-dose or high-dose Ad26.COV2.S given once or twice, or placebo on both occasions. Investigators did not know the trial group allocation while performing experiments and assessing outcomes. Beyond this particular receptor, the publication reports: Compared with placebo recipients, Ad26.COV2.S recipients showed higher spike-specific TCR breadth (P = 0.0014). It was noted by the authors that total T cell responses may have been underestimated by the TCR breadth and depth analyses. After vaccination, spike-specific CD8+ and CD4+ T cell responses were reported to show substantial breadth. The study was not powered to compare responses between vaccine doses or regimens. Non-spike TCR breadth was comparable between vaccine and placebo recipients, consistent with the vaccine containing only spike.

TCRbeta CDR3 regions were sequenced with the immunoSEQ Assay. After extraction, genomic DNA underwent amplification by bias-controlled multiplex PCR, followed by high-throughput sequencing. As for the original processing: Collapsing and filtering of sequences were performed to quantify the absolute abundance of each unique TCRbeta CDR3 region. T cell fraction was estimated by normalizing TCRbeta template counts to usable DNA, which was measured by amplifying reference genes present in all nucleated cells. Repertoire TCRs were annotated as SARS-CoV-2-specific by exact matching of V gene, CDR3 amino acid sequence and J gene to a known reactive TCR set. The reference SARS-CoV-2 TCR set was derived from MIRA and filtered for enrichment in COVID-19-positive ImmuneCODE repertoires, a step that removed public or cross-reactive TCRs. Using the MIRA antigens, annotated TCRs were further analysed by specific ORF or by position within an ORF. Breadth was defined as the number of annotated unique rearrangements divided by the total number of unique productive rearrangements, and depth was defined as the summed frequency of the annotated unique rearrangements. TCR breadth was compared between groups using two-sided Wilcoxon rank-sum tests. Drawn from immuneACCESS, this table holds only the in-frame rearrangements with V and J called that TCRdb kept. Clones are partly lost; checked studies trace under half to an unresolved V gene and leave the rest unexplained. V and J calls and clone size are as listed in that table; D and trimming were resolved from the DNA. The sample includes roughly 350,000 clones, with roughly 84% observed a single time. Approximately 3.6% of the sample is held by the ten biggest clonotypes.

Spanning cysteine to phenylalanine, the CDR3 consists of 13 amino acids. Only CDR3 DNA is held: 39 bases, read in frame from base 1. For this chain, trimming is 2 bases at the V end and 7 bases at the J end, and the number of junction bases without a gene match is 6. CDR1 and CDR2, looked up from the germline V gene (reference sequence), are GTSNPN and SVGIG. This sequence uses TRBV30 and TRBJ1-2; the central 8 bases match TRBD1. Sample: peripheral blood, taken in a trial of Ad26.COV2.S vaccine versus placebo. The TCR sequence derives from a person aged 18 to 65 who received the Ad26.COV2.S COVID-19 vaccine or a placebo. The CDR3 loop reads CAWSQQGAVGYTF. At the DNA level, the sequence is TGTGCCTGGAGTCAGCAGGGGGCGGTTGGCTACACCTTC. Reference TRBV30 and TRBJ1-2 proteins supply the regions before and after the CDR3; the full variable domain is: SQTIHQWPATLVQPVGSPLSLECTVEGTSNPNLYWYRQAAGRGLQLLFYSVGIGQISSEVPQNLSASRPQDRQFILSSKKLLLSDSGFYLCAWSQQGAVGYTFGSGTRLTVV.